This TCR beta chain was sequenced during a study of shared clonotypes between healthy human individuals (TCRdb year 2020). With regard to the full study: Three men and a couple of women, aged 18 to 49 years, made up the cohort. To estimate repertoire size and how much clonotypes are shared between individuals, the study performed deep sequencing of blood TCR repertoires from a few healthy adults. To increase sequencing depth and limit assay-specific biases, different laboratories used diverse techniques to prepare libraries and sequence TCR repertoires. Each donor's leukapheresis produced roughly between roughly 0.85 and 9 billion PBMCs. Study-level results and caveats: Based on pairwise subsampling, the degree of clonotype sharing among donors was expected to be affected by sequencing depth. Sampling was restricted to blood, and TCR repertoires in tissues likely differ from the TCR repertoires found in blood. The genetic and exposure-history diversity represented was limited by the small number of donors.

Using the deep immunoSEQ assay, TCR CDR3 regions were amplified from genomic DNA by multiplex PCR. Extracted genomic DNA from each cell subset was distributed evenly across all wells of several immunoSEQ 96-well plates, and each plate was treated as a replicate. For unsorted PBMC, 300 ng genomic DNA, equal to 32,000 or so T cell genomes, was loaded into each replicate PCR. Unsorted PBMC genomic DNA was sequenced across ten immunoSEQ deep assay plates. The purified libraries were quantified using a Qubit 3.0 fluorometer, sized with a Bioanalyzer 2100, and then quantified again using the KAPA Library Quantification kit. Every immunoSEQ 96-well plate was sequenced on a separate single-read 150-cycle Illumina NextSeq 550 flow cell. Per the original workflow: Because the immunoSEQ output held only junctional sequences and lacked quality scores, the filtering could not match the filtering applied to full-length reads. Sequences were annotated with PyIR, a Python wrapper for IgBLAST v1.9, and V/J genes and CDR3 were assigned using IMGT germline references. Reads were filtered out if the reads had weak V/J assignments (E-value above 1e-6), no CDR3, stop codons, out-of-frame junctions, or ambiguous translated residues. V3J clonotypes were defined as sequences sharing an identical inferred V gene, J gene, and CDR3 amino acid sequence. Percentage overlap between repertoires was computed as shared unique clonotypes divided by the size of the smaller repertoire. Richness of each repertoire was evaluated using RTK rarefaction, the Chao1 estimator, and Recon v2.1 estimates of unobserved clonotypes. TCRdb carries this immuneACCESS record with in-frame sequences only. Its versions omit some clonotypes, under half of them owing to an unresolved V gene in the studies checked, with the rest unexplained. That table is the source of V, J and clone size, and D and trimming were worked out from the DNA. The sample table records 450,000 or so clones; roughly 80% of these occur just once. 12% of the sample is taken by the ten largest.

The donors were healthy, HIV-negative adults who had no recently reported acute infections or vaccinations. All donors were Caucasian adults living in Nashville, Tennessee, USA. For unsorted samples, 70 million to 95 million PBMCs were counted, and genomic DNA was extracted using the QIAamp DNA Blood Mini kit. After blood collection by leukapheresis, PBMCs were isolated using Ficoll-Histopaque density gradient centrifugation and then cryopreserved in the vapor phase of liquid nitrogen. A single count supports this clone. The specificity of this receptor is unknown. The record has no base qualities; no much larger clone is one base away. The germline V gene provides CDR1 SGDLS and CDR2 YYNGEE. V was cut back by 2 bases and J by 3 bases, leaving a gap of 12 bases between them. CDR3 length: 14 amino acids, cysteine to phenylalanine. The kept DNA is CDR3 alone, 42 bases in frame from the first base.

Source material: PBMCs. The clonotype was recovered from a woman in her thirties or forties in good health. Some clones in this sample may be carry-over from other donors' samples. The rearrangement combines TRBV9 with TRBJ2-7; TRBD1 is a weak D gene call, 6 bases matching. The CDR3 protein sequence reads: CASSVAGQNYEQYF. In nucleotides, the sequence is TGTGCCAGCAGCGTGGCTGGACAGAACTACGAGCAGTACTTC.